This passage covers 14 T cell receptor beta chains from one sample sequenced in a study of vaccination effects on CD4 cells after COVID-19. No antigen has been identified for these receptors. The data were produced by immunoSEQ multiplex PCR, yet TCRdb's version contains in-frame clones alone and is incomplete. The sample has approximately 60,000 clones, about 78% seen once. Cultured cells yielded isolated CD4+ T cells after 10 to 11 days. Vaccination of participants consisted of two doses of either the BNT162b2 or mRNA-1273 vaccine. The specimen was CD4+ T cells from PBMCs cultured without peptide, collected after COVID-19 vaccination. The receptors were sampled from a human donor who received a COVID-19 vaccine.

This clone has just a few counts. J is TRBJ2-1 and V is TRBV10-3, with a weak D call TRBD1 (6 bases). V lost 10 bases to trimming and J lost 8 bases, with 12 bases between them. Germline loops: CDR1 ENHRY, CDR2 SYGVKD. The CDR3 runs to 11 residues. CDR3 loop: CATLQGDEQFF. The CDR3 coding sequence is TGTGCCACACTACAGGGCGATGAGCAGTTCTTC.

V is TRBV3-1 (or the pseudogene TRBV3-2) and J is TRBJ1-2, with D hard to call. The CDR3 runs 14 residues. Germline V gene sequence: CDR1 LGHDT, CDR2 YNNKEL (reference sequence). The V end was cut by 4 bases, the J end by 3 bases, with 12 bases between. The CDR3 region is CASSRIRQDYGYTF. The CDR3 DNA reads as TGTGCCAGCAGCCGGATAAGGCAGGACTATGGCTACACCTTC.

The V call is TRBV27, the J call TRBJ1-2, with 8 positions matching TRBD1. V was pared by 0 bases and J by 7 bases, with 13 bases of the junction left unmatched. CDR3 size: 17 residues. Germline CDR1 reads MNHEY; CDR2 reads SMNVEV (reference sequence). CDR3 nucleotides: TGTGCCAGCAGTTTATCTACTAGGACAGGGACGTTAAGTGGCTACACCTTC. Translated, it gives CASSLSTRTGTLSGYTF.

This chain uses TRBV9 with TRBJ2-3; D possibly uses TRBD1 or TRBD2 (6 bases each). V was clipped by 1 base and J by 5 bases, with 17 bases between them. CDR3 length equals 16 residues. Germline V gene lookup returns CDR1 SGDLS and CDR2 YYNGEE. DNA of the CDR3: TGTGCCAGCAGCGTACAGGGGAGGCTTGATCGAGATACGCAGTATTTT. Residues: CASSVQGRLDRDTQYF. Full variable domain (missing parts from reference TRBV9 and TRBJ2-3): DSGVTQTPKHLITATGQRVTLRCSPRSGDLSVYWYQQSLDQGLQFLIQYYNGEERAKGNILERFSAQQFPDLHSELNLSSLELGDSALYFCASSVQGRLDRDTQYFGPGTRLTVL.

V is TRBV27 and J is TRBJ1-1; D perhaps matches TRBD1 (6 bases). The CDR3 is 13 residues long. The germline gives CDR1 MNHEY, CDR2 SMNVEV (reference sequence). Deletions cut 5 bases from V and 8 bases from J, with 15 bases between. CDR3 nucleotides: TGTGCCAGCAGTCCCTCCAGACAGGCGGAAGCTTTCTTT. This translates into CASSPSRQAEAFF.

The CDR3 DNA reads as TGTGCCAGCAGCCAAGGGGGGGGCGGAGATACGCAGTATTTT. Encoded protein: CASSQGGGGDTQYF. The genes are TRBV3-1 (or the pseudogene TRBV3-2) and TRBJ2-3; maybe TRBD2 (7 bases). The CDR3 has 14 amino acids. Trimming removed 1 base from V and 5 bases from J, with 10 bases in between. Per the germline V gene, CDR1 is LGHDT and CDR2 is YNNKEL (reference sequence).

The gene calls are TRBV9 and TRBJ2-2; D possibly corresponds to TRBD1 (5 bases). Trimming cost V 0 bases and J 1 base, with 7 bases left between them. The CDR3 sequence is 15 residues long. Germline loops: CDR1 SGDLS, CDR2 YYNGEE. The CDR3 reads CASSVGGLNTGELFF. The CDR3 DNA reads as TGTGCCAGCAGCGTAGGGGGCCTGAACACCGGGGAGCTGTTTTTT.

This chain joins TRBV12-3 or TRBV12-4 and TRBJ1-2, with D maybe TRBD1 (5 bases). The CDR3 contains 13 residues. V was trimmed by 6 bases and J by 3 bases, leaving 11 bases between them. DNA of the CDR3: TGTGCCAGCAGCCCCGGGGGGTACTATGGCTACACCTTC. It translates to CASSPGGYYGYTF.

This clone was observed a few times. J is TRBJ1-1 and V is TRBV29-1, with D perhaps matching TRBD1 (5 bases). Trimming pared 6 bases from V and 0 bases from J, leaving 8 bases between. Looked up from germline, CDR1 is SQVTM and CDR2 is ANQGSEA. The CDR3 spans 12 residues. CDR3 amino acids: CSVGALNTEAFF. CDR3 bases: TGCAGCGTAGGGGCGCTGAACACTGAAGCTTTCTTT.

This clone was seen more than once but under ten times. The chain recombines TRBV28 with TRBJ2-5; either TRBD1 or TRBD2 may supply D (5 bases each). V was clipped by 8 bases and J by 5 bases, with 27 bases between them. The CDR3 totals 17 residues. Germline CDR1 reads MDHEN; CDR2 reads SYDVKM. For the CDR3, the DNA is TGTGCCAGCCCCCCTGAGGGTGCAGGGTTAACTTGGGAGACCCAGTACTTC. The encoded protein is CASPPEGAGLTWETQYF.

The chain is built from TRBV14 and TRBJ2-1; 8 bases match TRBD1. This CDR3 region has 16 residues. After removal of 1 base from V and 9 bases from J, the junction contained 11 bases not matched to a gene. CDR1 and CDR2 (germline): SGHDN, FVKESK. The DNA for the CDR3 is TGTGCCAGCAGCCAAGTTTCAGGGGGCGACGGGACTGAGCAGTTCTTC. Protein: CASSQVSGGDGTEQFF.

This rearrangement joins TRBV20-1 to TRBJ2-1; D is unresolved. Germline lookup yields CDR1 DFQATT and CDR2 SNEGSKA (reference sequence). V lost 2 bases, J lost 5 bases, and 4 bases lay in between. The length of the CDR3 is 11 residues. In DNA, the CDR3 is TGCAGTGCTAGAAGGCACAATGAGCAGTTCTTC. It codes for CSARRHNEQFF.

The chain joins TRBV19 to TRBJ2-1, with 14 bases aligning to TRBD2. V trimming: 2 bases; J trimming: 5 bases; junction bases outside the gene matches: 11. The CDR3 contains 19 residues. CDR1 LNHDA and CDR2 SQIVND come from the germline V gene (reference sequence). CDR3 sequence reads: CASSIPGLAGAAGNNEQFF. The CDR3 DNA is TGTGCCAGTAGTATACCGGGACTAGCGGGGGCCGCCGGAAACAATGAGCAGTTCTTC. The complete variable domain, with remaining parts taken from reference TRBV19 and TRBJ2-1, reads DGGITQSPKYLFRKEGQNVTLSCEQNLNHDAMYWYRQDPGQGLRLIYYSQIVNDFQKGDIAEGYSVSREKKESFPLTVTSAQKNPTAFYLCASSIPGLAGAAGNNEQFFGPGTRLTVL.

The rearrangement uses TRBV27 and TRBJ1-1; D not certain. V lost 5 bases to trimming and J lost 1 base, with 5 bases between them. Looked up from germline, CDR1 is MNHEY and CDR2 is SMNVEV (reference sequence). This CDR3 is 12 amino acids long. Written as DNA, the CDR3 is TGTGCCAGCAGTCCCCCGAACACTGAAGCTTTCTTT. Translated, it gives CASSPPNTEAFF.